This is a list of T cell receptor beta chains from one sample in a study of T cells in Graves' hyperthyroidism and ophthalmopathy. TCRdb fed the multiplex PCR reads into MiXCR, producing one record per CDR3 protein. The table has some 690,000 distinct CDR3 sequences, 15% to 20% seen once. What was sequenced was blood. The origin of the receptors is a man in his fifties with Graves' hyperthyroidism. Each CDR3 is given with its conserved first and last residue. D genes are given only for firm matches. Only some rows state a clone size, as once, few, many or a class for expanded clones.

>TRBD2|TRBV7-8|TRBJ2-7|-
CASRHGEGLSYEQYF
TGTGCCAGCAGGCACGGGGAGGGTCTCTCCTACGAGCAGTACTTC
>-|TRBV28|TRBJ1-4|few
CASSGRNEKLFF
TGTGCCAGCAGTGGGCGCAATGAAAAACTGTTTTTT
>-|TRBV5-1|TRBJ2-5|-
CASSSDLRGRSGETQYF
TGCGCCAGCAGCAGTGACCTCAGGGGAAGGAGTGGAGAGACCCAGTACTTC
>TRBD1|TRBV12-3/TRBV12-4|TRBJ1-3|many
CASSRGQGGNTIYF
TGTGCCAGCAGTCGCGGACAGGGAGGAAACACCATATATTTT
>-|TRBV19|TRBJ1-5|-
CASSMVGGRNQPQHF
TGTGCCAGTAGTATGGTGGGGGGCCGCAATCAGCCCCAGCATTTT
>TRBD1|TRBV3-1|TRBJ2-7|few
CASSARQGPPIYEQYF
TGTGCCAGCAGCGCACGACAGGGCCCTCCGATCTACGAGCAGTACTTC
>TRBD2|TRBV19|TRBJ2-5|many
CASSTLADQETQYF
TGTGCCAGTAGTACACTAGCGGACCAAGAGACCCAGTACTTC
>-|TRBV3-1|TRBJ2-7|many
CASSQDVGRGSSYEQYF
TGTGCCAGCAGCCAAGATGTAGGCAGGGGCAGCTCCTACGAGCAGTACTTC
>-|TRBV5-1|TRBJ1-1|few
CASSLVGDNTEAFF
TGCGCCAGCAGCTTGGTCGGGGATAACACTGAAGCTTTCTTT
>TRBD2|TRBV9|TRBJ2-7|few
CASSVSGREVLDEQYF
TGTGCCAGCAGCGTTAGCGGGAGGGAGGTGTTGGACGAGCAGTACTTC
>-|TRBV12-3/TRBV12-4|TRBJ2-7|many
CASSPTIYEQYF
TGTGCCAGCAGCCCGACTATTTACGAGCAGTACTTC
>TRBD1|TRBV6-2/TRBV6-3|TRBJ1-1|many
CASGSQGGHTEAFF
TGTGCCAGCGGATCCCAGGGGGGGCACACTGAAGCTTTCTTT
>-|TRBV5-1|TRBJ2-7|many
CASSLDYSYEQYF
TGCGCCAGCAGCTTAGACTACTCCTACGAGCAGTACTTC
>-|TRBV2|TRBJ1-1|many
CATTAQGRTEAFF
TGTGCCACAACAGCCCAGGGTCGCACTGAAGCTTTCTTT
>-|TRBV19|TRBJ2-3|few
CASSSYSTTDTQYF
TGTGCCAGTAGTAGCTACAGCACCACAGATACGCAGTATTTT